This T cell receptor (beta chain) was sequenced for a study of blood T cell repertoires in COVID-19. Study-wide context: Whether acute or convalescent, the COVID-19 samples came from the United States, Italy and Spain. PBMCs, B-cell-depleted T cells, or T cells were the source of the cDNA or gDNA that made up the material.

Patients of the Seattle cohort, enrolled during active infection, were followed longitudinally. V lost 2 bases to trimming and J lost 4 bases; unmatched junction nucleotides: 7. This CDR3 is built from 15 residues. Germline lookup yields CDR1 SNHLY and CDR2 FYNNEI. Per the study methods: Researchers report that nucleated cell counts were estimated from reference gene primer amplification. Assay used: immunoSEQ multiplex PCR; TCRdb lists only in-frame clones, some missing. D and trimming come from the DNA, and the V and J calls and clone size come from that table. The table records around 26,000 clones, about 81% of them present only once.

This TCR came from a woman in her 70s with COVID-19, enrolled during active disease. Sequencing was performed on peripheral blood. The chain recombines TRBV2 with TRBJ2-5; TRBD2 aligns across 7 bases. The CDR3 sequence is CASSEPRGVGETQYF. The CDR3 DNA follows: TGTGCCAGCAGTGAACCTCGGGGGGTAGGAGAGACCCAGTACTTC.